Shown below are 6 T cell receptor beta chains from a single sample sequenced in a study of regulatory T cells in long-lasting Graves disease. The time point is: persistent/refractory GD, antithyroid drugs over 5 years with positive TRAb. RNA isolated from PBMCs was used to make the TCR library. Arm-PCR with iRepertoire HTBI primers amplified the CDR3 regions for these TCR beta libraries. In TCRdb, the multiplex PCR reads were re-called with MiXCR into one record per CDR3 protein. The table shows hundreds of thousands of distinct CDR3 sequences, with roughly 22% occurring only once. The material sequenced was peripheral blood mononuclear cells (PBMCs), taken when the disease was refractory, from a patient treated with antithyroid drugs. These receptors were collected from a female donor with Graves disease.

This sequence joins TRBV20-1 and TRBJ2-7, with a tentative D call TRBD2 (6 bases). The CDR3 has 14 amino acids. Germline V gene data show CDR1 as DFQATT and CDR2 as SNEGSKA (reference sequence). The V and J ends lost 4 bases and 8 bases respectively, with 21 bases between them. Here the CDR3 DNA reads TGCAGTGCTAATTGGGTGCGGGAACCCCTTAAGCAGTACTTC. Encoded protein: CSANWVREPLKQYF.

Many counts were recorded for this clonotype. The chain's CDR3 is CSATTGGRTEAFF. CDR3 in DNA: TGCAGTGCTACTACAGGGGGCAGGACTGAAGCTTTCTTT. The V gene is TRBV20-1, the J gene TRBJ1-1; TRBD1 matches at 9 bases. There are 13 residues in the CDR3. The germline V gene encodes CDR1 DFQATT and CDR2 SNEGSKA (reference sequence). V lost 4 bases and J lost 5; bases outside the gene matches: 5.

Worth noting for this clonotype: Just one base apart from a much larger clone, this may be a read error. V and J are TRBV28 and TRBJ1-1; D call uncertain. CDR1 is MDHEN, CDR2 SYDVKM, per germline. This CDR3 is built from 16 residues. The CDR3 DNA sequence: TGTGCCAGCAACCTTTGGACGGATCCTAGGAACGCTGAAGCTCTCTTT. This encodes CASNLWTDPRNAEALF.

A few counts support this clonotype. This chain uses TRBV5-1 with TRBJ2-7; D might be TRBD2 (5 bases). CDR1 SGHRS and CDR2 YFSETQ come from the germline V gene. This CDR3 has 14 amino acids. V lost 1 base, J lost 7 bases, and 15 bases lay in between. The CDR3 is CASSLSPNRGEQYF. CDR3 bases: TGCGCCAGCAGCTTGTCCCCGAACCGAGGGGAGCAGTACTTC.

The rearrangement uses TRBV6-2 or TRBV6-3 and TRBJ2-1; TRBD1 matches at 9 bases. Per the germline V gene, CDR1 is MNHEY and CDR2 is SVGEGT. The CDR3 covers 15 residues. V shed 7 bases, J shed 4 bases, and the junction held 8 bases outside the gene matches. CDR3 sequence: CASTLGTGYYNEQFF. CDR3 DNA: TGTGCCAGCACTCTAGGGACAGGGTATTACAATGAGCAGTTCTTC.

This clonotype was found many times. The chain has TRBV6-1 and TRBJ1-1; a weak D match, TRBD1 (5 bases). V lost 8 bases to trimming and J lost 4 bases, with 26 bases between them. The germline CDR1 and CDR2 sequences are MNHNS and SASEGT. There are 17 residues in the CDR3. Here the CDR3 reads CASSKAAGTWLGTEAFF. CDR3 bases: TGTGCCAGCTCCAAGGCCGCCGGGACCTGGTTAGGCACTGAAGCTTTCTTT.